The source of this TCR beta chain is a study of CD8+ T cells in alopecia areata (dated by TCRdb to the late 2010s). Background on the whole study: The treated patients, all with moderate-to-severe alopecia areata, were enrolled in an open-label pilot trial of oral tofacitinib given at 5 to 10 mg twice daily. Tofacitinib was administered for 6 to 18 months, and 6 months of follow-up off drug were then conducted to assess delayed response and recurrence. In treated patients, disease severity was measured using the SALT score, which gives the percentage of scalp surface area affected. The study used high-throughput TCRbeta sequencing to examine T cell clonal expansion in alopecia areata, in both the C3H/HeJ mouse model and human patients. In humans, TCRbeta sequencing was performed on scalp tissue and on sorted CD4+ and CD8+ peripheral blood T cells from healthy controls and from patients with patchy or totalis/universalis alopecia areata. Biopsies were taken from tofacitinib-treated patients at baseline and at 4 and 24 weeks of treatment, and a later scalp biopsy was taken in several of the tofacitinib-treated patients. Scalp clonality was compared across normal scalp (n=4), patchy alopecia areata scalp (n=8), and alopecia totalis/universalis scalp (n=8). RNA came from the PAXgene miRNA kit for fixed scalp, the miRNeasy kit for PBMCs, and the RNeasy kit for mouse skin. TCRbeta CDR3 regions were amplified by immunoSEQ multiplex PCR using 35 Vbeta forward and 13 Jbeta reverse primers. Broad study findings and their caveats: Scalp clonality and the number of expanded CD8+ clones among the top 100 scalp clones were significantly decreased by tofacitinib. Shared TCR sequences between patients were less evident than in mice, which may be partly attributable to HLA diversity in the patient population. Because the treated cohort was small and had just a single nonresponder, larger studies are needed to establish links between baseline CD8+ expansion and response. Lesional scalp, especially in alopecia totalis/universalis, showed higher clonality and more expanded CD8+ clones than normal scalp, suggesting antigenic drive. During tofacitinib treatment, many expanded lesional clones remained in scalp and blood, and this persistence may partly explain relapse after treatment is stopped. Scalp TCR repertoire analysis is complicated because resident alphabeta T cells in normal human skin are also sequenced, whereas mouse skin is dominated by gammadelta T cells.

What the treatment or condition label conveys for this sample: oral pan-JAK inhibitor, 5-10 mg twice daily. Lesional scalp punch biopsies and peripheral blood were obtained from alopecia areata patients. PBMCs were isolated by density centrifugation and stained for CD3, CD4 and CD8, and CD4+ and CD8+ T cells were sorted on a FACSAria. The germline V gene gives CDR1 as SGHAT and CDR2 as FQNNGV. From cysteine to phenylalanine, the CDR3 is 14 amino acids long. Just the 42-base CDR3 DNA is kept, in frame starting at base 1. V gives up 1 base and J gives up 3 bases, and the segment between their germline ends measures 9 bases. The library was obtained by the immunoSEQ multiplex PCR assay. To provide template for TCR sequencing, every sample had RNA extracted and reverse transcribed into cDNA. First-strand cDNA was synthesized using SuperScript III with a 2:1 mix of oligo-dT and random hexamers. Amplification bias was assessed with a synthetic immune receptor repertoire, and residual bias was removed computationally. In the authors' own workflow: After raw reads were preprocessed to remove errors, the CDR3 was defined following IMGT conventions as running from the conserved cysteine to phenylalanine. Clonality was calculated as 1 minus Shannon entropy normalized by log2 of the number of productive unique TCRs. Scalp TCRbeta sequences were cross-referenced with sorted blood CD4 and CD8 repertoires so that the CD4 or CD8 identity of scalp clones could be inferred. Here the immuneACCESS table is served through TCRdb, limited to in-frame sequences with V and J called. Missing clones are a known gap in these copies; in checked studies unresolved V genes cover under half, and the rest lacks a known reason. That table gives V, J and clone size, and the DNA gave D and trimming. The sample table records some 170,000 clones; roughly 58% of these occur just once. The ten largest clonotypes hold under 20% of the sample.

Worth noting for this clone: Its antigen is not yet known. No much larger clone exists at a distance of one base, and base qualities are not known.

This TCR came from a human donor with alopecia areata. Sample: CD4+ T cells sorted from blood, taken at approximately week 61, from a patient treated with tofacitinib. In this chain, TRBV11-2 is recombined with TRBJ1-1; a confident D gene designation cannot be given. Read as DNA, the sequence is TGTGCCAGCAGCTTAGGTGGGGTAGACACTGAAGCTTTCTTT. It is translated as CASSLGGVDTEAFF. Where the CDR3 stops, the reference TRBV11-2 and TRBJ1-1 genes take over; the full variable domain is EAGVAQSPRYKIIEKRQSVAFWCNPISGHATLYWYQQILGQGPKLLIQFQNNGVVDDSQLPKDRFSAERLKGVDSTLKIQPAKLEDSAVYLCASSLGGVDTEAFFGQGTRLTVV.